The T cell receptor beta chain under discussion was sequenced for a study of response to subunit inactivated influenza vaccine. The V gene's germline CDR1 is SEHNR and CDR2 FQNEAQ (reference sequence). The CDR3 covers 14 residues. Trimming shortened V by 8 bases and J by 6 bases, and 17 bases separated the two germline ends. TCRdb used MiXCR to reprocess the RT-PCR reads, holding one entry per CDR3 protein. Altogether about 540,000 distinct CDR3 sequences are present, approximately 20% being singletons, with the ten largest covering around 2.8%. This clonotype was counted a few times. These data were likewise used in another study, on T cells expressing NK-cell markers. From that report: The TCR beta cDNA came from 5'RACE template switching with UMIs.

This TCR was sampled from a man in his fifties who received an inactivated influenza vaccine. The rearrangement joins TRBV7-9 to TRBJ2-1; D is possibly TRBD2 (6 bases). The material was CD4+ T cells sorted from PBMCs, obtained 12 days after vaccination. CDR3 sequence: CASGTYGGFNEQFF. The CDR3 DNA reads as TGTGCCAGCGGGACTTATGGGGGGTTCAATGAGCAGTTCTTC. Looking up the rest from reference TRBV7-9 and TRBJ2-1 gives the full variable domain: DTGVSQNPRHKITKRGQNVTFRCDPISEHNRLYWYRQTLGQGPEFLTYFQNEAQLEKSRLLSDRFSAERPKGSFSTLEIQRTEQGDSAMYLCASGTYGGFNEQFFGPGTRLTVL.